This T cell receptor beta chain was identified in a study of molecular identifiers for immune sequencing clone quantification. Regarding the study as a whole: Among effectors, clones above 20 RNA copies held over 98% of molecules; among naive cells, under 1%.

This clonotype showed up many times. The antigen is undetermined. CDR3 length: 15 amino acids. The J segment lost 6 bases and the V segment lost 2 bases, leaving 6 bases of the junction unmatched. CDR1 and CDR2 from the germline V gene are MNHEY and SVGAGI. Using its own MiXCR run on the PCR reads, TCRdb lists one record per CDR3 protein. The data contain approximately 320,000 distinct CDR3 sequences, roughly a quarter of them singletons. The specimen was naive CD8+ T cells from blood, with Jurkat cell RNA spiked in. The subset here: FACS-sorted CD8+CD4-CCR7+CD45RA+ naive T cells. The sequence came from a human donor in good health. Some libraries in this study had Jurkat cell RNA spiked in. The chain is built from TRBV6-5 and TRBJ2-1, with 8 bases that match TRBD2. CDR3: CASSYGSGAANEQFF. In nucleotides, the CDR3 is TGTGCCAGCAGTTACGGTAGCGGGGCGGCCAATGAGCAGTTCTTC.